This paragraph covers one T cell receptor (beta chain) sequence. The CDR3 sequence is 15 residues long. Germline lookup yields CDR1 SGHTA and CDR2 FQGNSA. V shed 5 bases and J 0 bases; nucleotides not matched to a gene: 5. This entry comes from a study of OX40 agonist ivuxolimab in advanced cancers. At the level of the study: Prior anti-PD-1, anti-PD-L1 or anti-CTLA-4 therapy did not bar entry, and 40% had some.

Assay: immunoSEQ multiplex PCR; the TCRdb copy retains only in-frame clones and omits some. This repertoire shows fewer than 65,000 clones, 75% to 90% found once; its top ten account for around 0.6%. The sample consisted of CD4+ or CD8+ T cells sorted from blood, taken in a trial of the OX40 agonist ivuxolimab. This clonotype was obtained from an adult with an advanced solid tumor such as melanoma, head and neck, liver or kidney cancer. The rearrangement joins TRBV7-2 to TRBJ2-7; 9 bases are a match to TRBD1. CDR3 sequence: CASSGGTGISYEQYF. The CDR3, as DNA: TGTGCCAGCAGCGGCGGGACAGGGATCTCCTACGAGCAGTACTTC. The full variable domain, completed using reference TRBV7-2 and TRBJ2-7, is GAGVSQSPSNKVTEKGKDVELRCDPISGHTALYWYRQSLGQGLEFLIYFQGNSAPDKSGLPSDRFSAERTGGSVSTLTIQRTQQEDSAVYLCASSGGTGISYEQYFGPGTRLTVT.